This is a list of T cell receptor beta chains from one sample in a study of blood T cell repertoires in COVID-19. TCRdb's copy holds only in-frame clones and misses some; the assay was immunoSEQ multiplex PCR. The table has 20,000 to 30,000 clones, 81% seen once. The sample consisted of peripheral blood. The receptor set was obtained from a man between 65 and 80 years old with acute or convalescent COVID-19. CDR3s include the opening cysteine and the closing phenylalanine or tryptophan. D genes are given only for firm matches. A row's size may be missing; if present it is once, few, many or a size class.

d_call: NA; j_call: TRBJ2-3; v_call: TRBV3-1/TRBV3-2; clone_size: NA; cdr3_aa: CASSQGGDTQYF; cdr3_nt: TGTGCCAGCAGCCAAGGAGGGGATACGCAGTATTTT
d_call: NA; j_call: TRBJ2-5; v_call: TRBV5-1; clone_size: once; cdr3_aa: CASSLLHGLETQYF; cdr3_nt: TGCGCCAGCAGCTTGCTACACGGACTAGAGACCCAGTACTTC
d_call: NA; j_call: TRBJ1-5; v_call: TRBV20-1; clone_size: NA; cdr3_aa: CSASSGQHQPQHF; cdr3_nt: TGCAGTGCTAGTTCCGGACAGCATCAGCCCCAGCATTTT
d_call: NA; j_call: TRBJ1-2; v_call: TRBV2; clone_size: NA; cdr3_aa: CASSRQGTNYGYTF; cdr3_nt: TGTGCCAGCAGTCGCCAGGGAACTAACTATGGCTACACCTTC
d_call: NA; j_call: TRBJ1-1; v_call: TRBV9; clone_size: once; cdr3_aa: CASSVVSGLNTEAFF; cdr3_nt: TGTGCCAGCAGCGTAGTTTCGGGTTTGAACACTGAAGCTTTCTTT
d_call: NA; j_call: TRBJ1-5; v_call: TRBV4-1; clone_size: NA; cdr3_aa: CASSQDQSNSNQPQHF; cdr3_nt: TGCGCCAGCAGCCAAGATCAAAGCAATAGCAATCAGCCCCAGCATTTT
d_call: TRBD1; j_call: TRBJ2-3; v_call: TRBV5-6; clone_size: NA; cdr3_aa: CASSNRQGMTDTQYF; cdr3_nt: TGTGCCAGCAGCAACCGACAGGGGATGACAGATACGCAGTATTTT
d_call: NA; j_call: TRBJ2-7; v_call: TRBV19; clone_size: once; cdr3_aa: CASSGRGYEQYF; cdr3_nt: TGTGCCAGTAGCGGCAGGGGCTACGAGCAGTACTTC
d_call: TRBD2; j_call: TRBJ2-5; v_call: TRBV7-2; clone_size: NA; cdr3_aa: CASSFQRGGGETQYF; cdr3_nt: TGTGCCAGCAGCTTCCAGCGGGGGGGCGGGGAGACCCAGTACTTC
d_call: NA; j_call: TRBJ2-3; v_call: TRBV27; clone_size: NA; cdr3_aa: CASKRFSEGGTDTQYF; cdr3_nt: TGTGCCAGCAAGCGGTTTTCGGAGGGTGGCACAGATACGCAGTATTTT
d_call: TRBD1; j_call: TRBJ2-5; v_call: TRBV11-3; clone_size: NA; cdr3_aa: CASSRDRFQETQYF; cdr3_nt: TGTGCCAGCAGCCGGGACAGATTCCAAGAGACCCAGTACTTC
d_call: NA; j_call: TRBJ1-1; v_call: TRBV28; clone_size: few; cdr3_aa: CASRFLAGQGNTEAFF; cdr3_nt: TGTGCCAGCCGTTTCCTCGCAGGGCAGGGGAACACTGAAGCTTTCTTT
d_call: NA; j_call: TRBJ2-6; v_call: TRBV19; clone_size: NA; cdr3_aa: CASNQGAGANVLTF; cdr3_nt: TGTGCCAGTAACCAGGGTGCTGGGGCCAACGTCCTGACTTTC
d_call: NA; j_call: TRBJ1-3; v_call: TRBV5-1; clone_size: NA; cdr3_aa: CASSLEVLPRQPNF; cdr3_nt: TGCGCCAGCAGCTTGGAAGTTTTGCCGAGACAGCCAAATTTT
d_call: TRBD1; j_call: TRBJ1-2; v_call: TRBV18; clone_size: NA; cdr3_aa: CASSLSGTGDYGYTF; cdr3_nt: TGTGCCAGCTCACTTTCCGGGACAGGGGACTATGGCTACACCTTC
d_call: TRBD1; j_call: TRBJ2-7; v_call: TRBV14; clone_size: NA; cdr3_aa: CASSQGRGLEQYF; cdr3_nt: TGTGCCAGCAGCCAGGGCAGGGGGCTCGAGCAGTACTTC
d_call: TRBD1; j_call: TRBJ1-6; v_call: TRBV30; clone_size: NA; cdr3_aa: CAWTARDRGISNSPLHF; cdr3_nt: TGTGCCTGGACGGCCCGAGACAGGGGAATTAGCAATTCACCCCTCCACTTT
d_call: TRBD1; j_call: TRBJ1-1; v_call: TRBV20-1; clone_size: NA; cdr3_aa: CSASPVPGQGRETEAFF; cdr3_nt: TGCAGTGCTAGTCCTGTCCCGGGACAGGGGAGAGAAACTGAAGCTTTCTTT
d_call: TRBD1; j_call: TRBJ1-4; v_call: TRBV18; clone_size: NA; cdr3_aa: CASSPNPPTGGGEKLFF; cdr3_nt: TGTGCCAGCTCACCGAACCCCCCTACAGGGGGCGGTGAAAAACTGTTTTTT
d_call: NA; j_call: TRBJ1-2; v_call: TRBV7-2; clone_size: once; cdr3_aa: CASSLGRQNYGYTF; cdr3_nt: TGTGCCAGCAGCTTAGGGCGGCAAAACTATGGCTACACCTTC
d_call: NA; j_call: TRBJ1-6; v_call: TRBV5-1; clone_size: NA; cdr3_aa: CASSLGKTANNSPLHF; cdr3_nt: TGCGCCAGCAGCTTGGGAAAGACAGCCAATAATTCACCCCTCCACTTT
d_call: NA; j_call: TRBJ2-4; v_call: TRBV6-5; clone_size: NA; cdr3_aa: CASRPWLEENIQYF; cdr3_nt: TGTGCCAGCAGACCGTGGCTAGAGGAAAACATTCAGTACTTC
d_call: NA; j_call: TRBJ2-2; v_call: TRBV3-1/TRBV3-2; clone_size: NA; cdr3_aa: CASSPEMVPGELFF; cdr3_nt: TGTGCCAGCAGCCCCGAGATGGTTCCCGGGGAGCTGTTTTTT
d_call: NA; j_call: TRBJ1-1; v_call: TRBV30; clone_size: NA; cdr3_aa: CAWSPLGRMAFF; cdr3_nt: TGTGCCTGGAGTCCACTCGGGAGGATGGCTTTCTTT
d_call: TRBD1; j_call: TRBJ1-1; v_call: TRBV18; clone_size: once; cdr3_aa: CASSLDRANTEAFF; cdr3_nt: TGTGCCAGCTCTCTCGACAGGGCGAACACTGAAGCTTTCTTT
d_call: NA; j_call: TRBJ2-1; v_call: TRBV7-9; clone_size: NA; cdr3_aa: CASSLALGTANEQFF; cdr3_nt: TGTGCCAGCAGCTTAGCGCTAGGGACTGCCAATGAGCAGTTCTTC
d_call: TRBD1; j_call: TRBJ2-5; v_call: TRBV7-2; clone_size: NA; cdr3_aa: CASSLEGTGLGETQYF; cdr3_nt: TGTGCCAGCAGCTTAGAGGGGACAGGGCTTGGAGAGACCCAGTACTTC
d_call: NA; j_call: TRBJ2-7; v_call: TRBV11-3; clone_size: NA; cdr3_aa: CASSSLESYEQYF; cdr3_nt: TGTGCCAGCAGCTCACTAGAATCCTACGAGCAGTACTTC
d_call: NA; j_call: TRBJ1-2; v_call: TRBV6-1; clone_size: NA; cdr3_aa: CASSEMAKRYTF; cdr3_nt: TGTGCCAGCAGTGAAATGGCAAAACGCTACACCTTC
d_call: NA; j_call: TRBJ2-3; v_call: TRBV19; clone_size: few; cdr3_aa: CASSSLGRSTDTQYF; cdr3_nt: TGTGCCAGTAGTAGCCTTGGGAGAAGCACAGATACGCAGTATTTT
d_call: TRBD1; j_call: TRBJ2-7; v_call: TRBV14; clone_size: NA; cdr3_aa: CASSQTTGSSYEQYF; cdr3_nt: TGTGCCAGCAGCCAGACGACAGGGAGCTCCTACGAGCAGTACTTT
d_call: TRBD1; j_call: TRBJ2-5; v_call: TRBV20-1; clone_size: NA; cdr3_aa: CSACDRGQETQYF; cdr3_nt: TGCAGTGCTTGTGACAGGGGTCAAGAGACCCAGTACTTC
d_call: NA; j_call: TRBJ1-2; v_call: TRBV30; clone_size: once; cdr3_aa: CAWSFEGVYGYTF; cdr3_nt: TGTGCCTGGAGTTTTGAGGGCGTCTATGGCTACACCTTC